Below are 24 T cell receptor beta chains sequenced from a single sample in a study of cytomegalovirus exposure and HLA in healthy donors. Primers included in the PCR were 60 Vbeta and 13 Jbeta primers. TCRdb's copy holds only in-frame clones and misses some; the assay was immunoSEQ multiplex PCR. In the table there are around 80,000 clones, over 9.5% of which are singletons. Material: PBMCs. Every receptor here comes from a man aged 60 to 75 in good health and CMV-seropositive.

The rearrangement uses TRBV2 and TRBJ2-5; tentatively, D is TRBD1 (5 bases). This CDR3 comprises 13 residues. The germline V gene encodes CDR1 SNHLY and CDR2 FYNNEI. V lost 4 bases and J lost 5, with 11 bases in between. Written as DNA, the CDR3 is TGTGCCAGCAGTGGGGGCGCCCGGGAGACCCAGTACTTC. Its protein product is CASSGGARETQYF.

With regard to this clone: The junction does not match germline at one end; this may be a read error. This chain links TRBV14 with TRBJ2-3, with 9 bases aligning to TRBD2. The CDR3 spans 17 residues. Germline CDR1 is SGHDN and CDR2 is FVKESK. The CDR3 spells CASSHLVVAGVSDAQYF. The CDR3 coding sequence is TGTGCCAGCAGCCACCTCGTAGTAGCGGGAGTGTCAGATGCGCAGTATTTT.

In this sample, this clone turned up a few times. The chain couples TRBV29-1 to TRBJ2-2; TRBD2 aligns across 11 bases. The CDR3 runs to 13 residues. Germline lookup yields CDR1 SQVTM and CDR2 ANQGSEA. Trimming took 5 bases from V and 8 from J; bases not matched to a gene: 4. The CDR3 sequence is CSVRTSGSGELFF. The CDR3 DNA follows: TGCAGCGTTCGCACTAGCGGGAGTGGGGAGCTGTTTTTT.

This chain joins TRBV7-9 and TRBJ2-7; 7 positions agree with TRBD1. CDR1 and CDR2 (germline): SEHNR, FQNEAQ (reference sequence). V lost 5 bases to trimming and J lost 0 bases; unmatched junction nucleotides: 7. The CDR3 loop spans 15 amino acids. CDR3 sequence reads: CASSPTGASSYEQYF. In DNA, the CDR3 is TGTGCCAGCAGCCCAACAGGGGCCAGCTCCTACGAGCAGTACTTC.

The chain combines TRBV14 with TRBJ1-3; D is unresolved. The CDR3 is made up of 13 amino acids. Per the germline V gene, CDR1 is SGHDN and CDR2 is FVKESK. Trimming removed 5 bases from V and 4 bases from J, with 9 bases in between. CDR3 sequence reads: CASSIAAGNTIYF. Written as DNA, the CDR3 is TGTGCCAGCAGCATAGCTGCCGGAAACACCATATATTTT.

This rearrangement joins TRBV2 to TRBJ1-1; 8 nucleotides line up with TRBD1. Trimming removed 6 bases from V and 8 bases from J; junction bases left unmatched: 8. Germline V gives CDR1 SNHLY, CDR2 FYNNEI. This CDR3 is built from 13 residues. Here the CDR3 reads CASSGQQGAEAFF. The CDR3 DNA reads TGTGCCAGCAGCGGGCAGCAGGGGGCAGAAGCTTTCTTT.

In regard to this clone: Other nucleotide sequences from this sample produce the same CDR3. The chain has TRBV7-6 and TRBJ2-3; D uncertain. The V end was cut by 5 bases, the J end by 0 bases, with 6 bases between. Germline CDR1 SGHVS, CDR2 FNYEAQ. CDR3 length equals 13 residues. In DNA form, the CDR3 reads TGTGCCAGCAGCCTCCCCAGCACAGATACGCAGTATTTT. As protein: CASSLPSTDTQYF.

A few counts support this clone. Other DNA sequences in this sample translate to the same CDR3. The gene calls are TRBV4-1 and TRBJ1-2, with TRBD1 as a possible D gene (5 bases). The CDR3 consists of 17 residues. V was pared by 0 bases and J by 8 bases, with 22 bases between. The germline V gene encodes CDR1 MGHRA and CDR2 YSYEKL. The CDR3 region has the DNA TGCGCCAGCAGCCAAGATCGTGAGACAGCCCGGGCACGGGGCTACACCTTC. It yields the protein CASSQDRETARARGYTF.

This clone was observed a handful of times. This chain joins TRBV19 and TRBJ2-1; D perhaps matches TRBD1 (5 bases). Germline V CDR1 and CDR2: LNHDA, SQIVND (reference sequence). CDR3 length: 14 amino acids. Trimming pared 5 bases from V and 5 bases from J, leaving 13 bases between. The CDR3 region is CASSPQGTNNEQFF. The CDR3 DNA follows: TGTGCCAGTAGTCCCCAGGGTACGAACAATGAGCAGTTCTTC. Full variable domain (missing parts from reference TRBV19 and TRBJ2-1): DGGITQSPKYLFRKEGQNVTLSCEQNLNHDAMYWYRQDPGQGLRLIYYSQIVNDFQKGDIAEGYSVSREKKESFPLTVTSAQKNPTAFYLCASSPQGTNNEQFFGPGTRLTVL.

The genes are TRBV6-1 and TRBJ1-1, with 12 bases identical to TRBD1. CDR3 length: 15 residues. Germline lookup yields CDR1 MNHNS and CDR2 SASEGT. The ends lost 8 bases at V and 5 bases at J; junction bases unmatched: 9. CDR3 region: CASGTGTGGWTEAFF. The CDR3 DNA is TGTGCCAGCGGTACCGGGACAGGGGGCTGGACTGAAGCTTTCTTT.

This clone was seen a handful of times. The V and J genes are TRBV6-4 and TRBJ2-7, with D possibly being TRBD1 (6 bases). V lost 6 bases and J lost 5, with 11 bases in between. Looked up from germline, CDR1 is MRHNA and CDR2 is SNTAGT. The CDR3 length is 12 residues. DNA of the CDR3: TGTGCCAGCAGCCGTCCAGGGGACGAGCAGTACTTC. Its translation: CASSRPGDEQYF.

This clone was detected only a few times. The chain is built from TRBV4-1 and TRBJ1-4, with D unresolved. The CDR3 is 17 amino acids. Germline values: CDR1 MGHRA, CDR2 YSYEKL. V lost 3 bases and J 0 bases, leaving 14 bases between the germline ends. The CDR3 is CASSQTRRSATNEKLFF. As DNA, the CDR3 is TGCGCCAGCAGCCAGACCCGGCGGTCGGCAACTAATGAAAAACTGTTTTTT.

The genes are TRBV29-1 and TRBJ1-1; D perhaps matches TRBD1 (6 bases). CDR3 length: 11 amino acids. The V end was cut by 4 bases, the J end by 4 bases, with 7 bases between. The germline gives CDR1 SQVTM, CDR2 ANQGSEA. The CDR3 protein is CSVGGPTEAFF. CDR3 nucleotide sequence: TGCAGCGTTGGGGGGCCCACTGAAGCTTTCTTT.

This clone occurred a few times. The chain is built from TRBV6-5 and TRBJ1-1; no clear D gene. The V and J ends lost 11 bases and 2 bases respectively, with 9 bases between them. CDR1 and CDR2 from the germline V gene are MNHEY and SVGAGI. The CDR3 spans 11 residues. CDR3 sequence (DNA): TGTGCCTCGGAGAGAAACACTGAAGCTTTCTTT. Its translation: CASERNTEAFF.

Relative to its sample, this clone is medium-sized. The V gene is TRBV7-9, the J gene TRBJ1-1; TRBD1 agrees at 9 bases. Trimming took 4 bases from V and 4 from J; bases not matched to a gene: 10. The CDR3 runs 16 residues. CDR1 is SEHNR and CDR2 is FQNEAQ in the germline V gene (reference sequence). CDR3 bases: TGTGCCAGCAGCTCCCGGGACAGGGCCGAGGTCACTGAAGCTTTCTTT. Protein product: CASSSRDRAEVTEAFF.

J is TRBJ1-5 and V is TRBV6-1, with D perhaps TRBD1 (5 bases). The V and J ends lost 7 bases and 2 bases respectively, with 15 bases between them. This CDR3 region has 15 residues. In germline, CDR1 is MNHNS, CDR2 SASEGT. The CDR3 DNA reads TGTGCCAGCATGATCCAGGGTACGGGCAATCAGCCCCAGCATTTT. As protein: CASMIQGTGNQPQHF.

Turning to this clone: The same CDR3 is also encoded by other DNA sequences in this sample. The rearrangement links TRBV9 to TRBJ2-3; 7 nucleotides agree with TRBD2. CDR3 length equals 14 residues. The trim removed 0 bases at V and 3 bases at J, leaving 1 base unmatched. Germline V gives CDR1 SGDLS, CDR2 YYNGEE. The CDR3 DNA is TGTGCCAGCAGCGTAGGCGGGAGTACAGATACGCAGTATTTT. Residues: CASSVGGSTDTQYF.

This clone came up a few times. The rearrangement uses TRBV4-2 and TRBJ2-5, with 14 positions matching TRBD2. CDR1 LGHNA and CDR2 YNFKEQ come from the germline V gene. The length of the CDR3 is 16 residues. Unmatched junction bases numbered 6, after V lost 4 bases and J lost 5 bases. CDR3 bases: TGTGCCAGCAGCCCGACTAGCGGGGGGGCAGATGAGACCCAGTACTTC. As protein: CASSPTSGGADETQYF.

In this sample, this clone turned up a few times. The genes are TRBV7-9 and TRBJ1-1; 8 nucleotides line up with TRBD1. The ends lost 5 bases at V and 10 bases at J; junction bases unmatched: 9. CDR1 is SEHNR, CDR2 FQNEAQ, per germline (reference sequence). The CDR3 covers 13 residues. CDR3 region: CASSNPSDRVAFF. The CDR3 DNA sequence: TGTGCCAGCAGCAACCCCTCGGACAGGGTAGCTTTCTTT.

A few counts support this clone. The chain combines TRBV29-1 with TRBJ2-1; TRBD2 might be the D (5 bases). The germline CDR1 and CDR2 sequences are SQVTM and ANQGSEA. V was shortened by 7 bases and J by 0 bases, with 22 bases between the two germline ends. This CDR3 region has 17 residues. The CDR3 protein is CSGRTTGIKSSYNEQFF. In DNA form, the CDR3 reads TGCAGCGGGAGGACGACCGGTATTAAGAGCTCCTACAATGAGCAGTTCTTC.

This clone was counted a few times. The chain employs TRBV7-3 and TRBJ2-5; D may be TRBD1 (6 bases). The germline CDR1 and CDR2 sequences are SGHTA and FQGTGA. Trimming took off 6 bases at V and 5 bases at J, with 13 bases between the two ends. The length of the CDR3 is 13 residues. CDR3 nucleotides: TGTGCCAGCAGTCAACAGGGTTCGGAGACCCAGTACTTC. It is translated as CASSQQGSETQYF.

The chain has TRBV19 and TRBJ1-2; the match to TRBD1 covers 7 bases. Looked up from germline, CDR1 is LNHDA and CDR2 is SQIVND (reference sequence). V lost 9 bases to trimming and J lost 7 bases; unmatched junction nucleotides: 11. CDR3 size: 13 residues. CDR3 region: CASGRPGGSGYTF. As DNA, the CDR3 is TGTGCCAGCGGGCGCCCAGGGGGAAGTGGCTACACCTTC.

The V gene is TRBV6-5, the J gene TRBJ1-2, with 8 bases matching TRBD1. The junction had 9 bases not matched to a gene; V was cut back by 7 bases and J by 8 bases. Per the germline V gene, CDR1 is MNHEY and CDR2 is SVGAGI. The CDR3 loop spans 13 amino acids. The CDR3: CASTPSWDRGYTF. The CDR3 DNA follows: TGTGCCAGCACCCCCTCGTGGGACAGGGGCTACACCTTC.

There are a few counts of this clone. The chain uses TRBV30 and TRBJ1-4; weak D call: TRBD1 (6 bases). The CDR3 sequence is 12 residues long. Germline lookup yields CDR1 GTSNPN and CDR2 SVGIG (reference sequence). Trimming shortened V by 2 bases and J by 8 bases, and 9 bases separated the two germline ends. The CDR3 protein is CAWSRGGEKLFF. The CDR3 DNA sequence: TGTGCCTGGAGTAGGGGGGGAGAAAAACTGTTTTTT. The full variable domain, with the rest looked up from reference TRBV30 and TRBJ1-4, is SQTIHQWPATLVQPVGSPLSLECTVEGTSNPNLYWYRQAAGRGLQLLFYSVGIGQISSEVPQNLSASRPQDRQFILSSKKLLLSDSGFYLCAWSRGGEKLFFGSGTQLSVL.